These 8 T cell receptor beta chains were sequenced from one sample in a study of early T cells in non-severe SARS-CoV-2 infection. TCRdb re-called the 5' RACE reads with MiXCR, one entry per CDR3 protein. The sample records about 58,000 distinct CDR3 sequences, less than 9.5% being singletons. The sequencing input was whole blood. These receptor sequences come from an adult who was a healthcare worker with PCR-confirmed SARS-CoV-2 infection or an uninfected control (not recorded which).

Ten or more counts support this clonotype. The V call is TRBV7-9, the J call TRBJ2-1, with D possibly being TRBD2 (6 bases). Germline values: CDR1 SEHNR, CDR2 FQNEAQ (reference sequence). V was trimmed by 3 bases and J by 0 bases, leaving 12 bases between them. The CDR3 length is 16 residues. The CDR3 region is CASSFTFGSSYNEQFF. For the CDR3, the DNA is TGTGCCAGCAGCTTTACCTTCGGGAGCTCCTACAATGAGCAGTTCTTC. Using reference TRBV7-9 and TRBJ2-1 for the parts outside the CDR3, the full variable domain is DTGVSQNPRHKITKRGQNVTFRCDPISEHNRLYWYRQTLGQGPEFLTYFQNEAQLEKSRLLSDRFSAERPKGSFSTLEIQRTEQGDSAMYLCASSFTFGSSYNEQFFGPGTRLTVL.

The sample holds many counts of this clonotype. This chain uses TRBV6-2 or TRBV6-3 with TRBJ2-7; 11 bases line up with TRBD2. V lost 4 bases, J lost 9 bases, and 14 bases stayed unmatched. Germline loops: CDR1 MNHEY, CDR2 SVGEGT. This CDR3 region has 16 residues. The chain's CDR3 is CASSSWTSGSPEGQYF. DNA of the CDR3: TGTGCCAGCAGTTCCTGGACTAGCGGGTCCCCTGAGGGGCAGTACTTC.

This clonotype was recorded at least ten times. The chain is built from TRBV18 and TRBJ1-1; possible D gene TRBD1, 6 bases. Per germline, CDR1 KGHSH and CDR2 LQKENI. V was pared by 0 bases and J by 1 base, with 9 bases between. CDR3 length equals 15 residues. For the CDR3, the DNA is TGTGCCAGCTCACCACCGGGGGGCACGAACACTGAAGCTTTCTTT. Translation gives CASSPPGGTNTEAFF.

This clonotype was observed at least ten times. As DNA, the CDR3 is TGTGCCAGCAGACCTCAATACGGGGGTCAGCCCCAGCATTTT. It encodes CASRPQYGGQPQHF. This sequence joins TRBV27 and TRBJ1-5; D perhaps matches TRBD1 (5 bases). This CDR3 is built from 14 residues. Deletions cut 6 bases from V and 6 bases from J, with 15 bases between. CDR1 and CDR2 (germline): MNHEY, SMNVEV (reference sequence).

This clonotype came up a few times. The gene calls are TRBV2 and TRBJ1-1; 9 bases agree with TRBD1. This CDR3 contains 14 residues. Losses at the gene ends were 6 bases for V and 4 bases for J; bases not matched to a gene: 6. Per germline, CDR1 SNHLY and CDR2 FYNNEI. The DNA of the CDR3 is TGTGCCAGCAGAGGGACAGGGTGGACCACTGAAGCTTTCTTT. Translating it yields CASRGTGWTTEAFF.

This clonotype is categorized as medium-sized. This chain connects TRBV7-2 to TRBJ1-5, with a tentative D call TRBD1 (5 bases). CDR3 length: 16 amino acids. CDR1 and CDR2 from the germline V gene are SGHTA and FQGNSA. Trimming stripped 4 bases from V and 7 bases from J, with 20 bases between. The CDR3: CASSSFGAGNGQPQHF. The CDR3 DNA is TGTGCCAGCAGCTCATTCGGGGCAGGGAACGGGCAGCCCCAGCATTTT. Combining the CDR3 with reference TRBV7-2 and TRBJ1-5 gives the whole variable domain GAGVSQSPSNKVTEKGKDVELRCDPISGHTALYWYRQSLGQGLEFLIYFQGNSAPDKSGLPSDRFSAERTGGSVSTLTIQRTQQEDSAVYLCASSSFGAGNGQPQHFGDGTRLSIL.

This clonotype was detected ten times or more. V gene TRBV2 combines with J gene TRBJ2-2; 10 positions match TRBD2. The V gene end was trimmed by 1 base and the J gene end by 8 bases; junction bases not matched to a gene: 7. The V gene's germline CDR1 is SNHLY and CDR2 FYNNEI. This CDR3 has 16 residues. The chain's CDR3 is CASSEGVAGGSGELFF. The CDR3 DNA is TGTGCCAGCAGTGAAGGGGTAGCGGGAGGATCTGGGGAGCTGTTTTTT.

This clonotype was picked up many times. The gene calls are TRBV28 and TRBJ2-3; possible D gene TRBD2, 6 bases. V was cut by 11 bases and J by 3 bases, with 18 bases left in between. The CDR3 is 14 residues long. Looked up from germline, CDR1 is MDHEN and CDR2 is SYDVKM. CDR3 in amino acids: CAGGTPHGTDTQYF. For the CDR3, the DNA is TGTGCCGGCGGGACTCCTCACGGGACAGATACGCAGTATTTT.